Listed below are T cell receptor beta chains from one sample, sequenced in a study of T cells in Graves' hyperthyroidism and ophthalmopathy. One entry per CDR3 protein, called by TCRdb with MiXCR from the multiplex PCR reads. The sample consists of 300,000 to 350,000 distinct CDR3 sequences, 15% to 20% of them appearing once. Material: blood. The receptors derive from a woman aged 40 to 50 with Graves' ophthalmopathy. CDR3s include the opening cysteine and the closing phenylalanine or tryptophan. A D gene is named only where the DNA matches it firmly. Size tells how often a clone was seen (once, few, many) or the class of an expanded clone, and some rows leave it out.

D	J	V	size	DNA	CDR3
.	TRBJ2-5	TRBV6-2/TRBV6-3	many	TGTGCCAGCAGAAGAGAAGCGGGCTGGGAGACCCAGTACTTC	CASRREAGWETQYF
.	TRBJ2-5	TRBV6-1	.	TGTGCCAGCAGAAACCTGGACAGCGGGCGGGAGACCCAGTACTTC	CASRNLDSGRETQYF
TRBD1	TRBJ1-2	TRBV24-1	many	TGTGCCACCAGTGAAACGGGACAGCTATTGGGCTACACCTTC	CATSETGQLLGYTF
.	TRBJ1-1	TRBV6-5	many	TGTGCCAGCAGGGGCAGGGGTCTGATGAACACTGAAGCTTTCTTT	CASRGRGLMNTEAFF
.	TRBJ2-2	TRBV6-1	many	TGTGCCAGCAGTGAGCCGGGGGCGAACACCGGGGAGCTGTTTTTT	CASSEPGANTGELFF
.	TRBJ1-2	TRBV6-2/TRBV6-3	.	TGTGCCAGCGGGCAGAACAGGGTCGGCTACACCTTC	CASGQNRVGYTF
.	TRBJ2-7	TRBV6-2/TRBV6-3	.	TGTGCCACCCGCCTCCGTATCTACGAGCAGTACTTC	CATRLRIYEQYF
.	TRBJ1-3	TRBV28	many	TGTGCCACGGAGGGGGACCCCTCTGGAAACACCATATATTTT	CATEGDPSGNTIYF
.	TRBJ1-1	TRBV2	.	TGTGCCAGCAGTACGGACACTAACACTGAAGCTTTCTTT	CASSTDTNTEAFF
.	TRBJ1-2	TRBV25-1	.	TGTGCCAGCAGTCCGGAGGCGGACTATGGCTACACCTTC	CASSPEADYGYTF
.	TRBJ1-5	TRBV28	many	TGTGCCAGCAGTTACGGGACCCATCAGCCCCAGCATTTT	CASSYGTHQPQHF
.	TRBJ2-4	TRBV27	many	TGTGCCAGCAGTTTAACAGGGACTCTAAAAAACATTCAGTACTTC	CASSLTGTLKNIQYF
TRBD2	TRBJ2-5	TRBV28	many	TGTGCCAGCAGTGGCGGGAGAAGGTCAGAGACCCAGTACTTC	CASSGGRRSETQYF
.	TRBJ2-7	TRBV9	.	TGTGCCAGCAGCGTAGAGGGGACCGCCTACGAGCAGTACTTC	CASSVEGTAYEQYF